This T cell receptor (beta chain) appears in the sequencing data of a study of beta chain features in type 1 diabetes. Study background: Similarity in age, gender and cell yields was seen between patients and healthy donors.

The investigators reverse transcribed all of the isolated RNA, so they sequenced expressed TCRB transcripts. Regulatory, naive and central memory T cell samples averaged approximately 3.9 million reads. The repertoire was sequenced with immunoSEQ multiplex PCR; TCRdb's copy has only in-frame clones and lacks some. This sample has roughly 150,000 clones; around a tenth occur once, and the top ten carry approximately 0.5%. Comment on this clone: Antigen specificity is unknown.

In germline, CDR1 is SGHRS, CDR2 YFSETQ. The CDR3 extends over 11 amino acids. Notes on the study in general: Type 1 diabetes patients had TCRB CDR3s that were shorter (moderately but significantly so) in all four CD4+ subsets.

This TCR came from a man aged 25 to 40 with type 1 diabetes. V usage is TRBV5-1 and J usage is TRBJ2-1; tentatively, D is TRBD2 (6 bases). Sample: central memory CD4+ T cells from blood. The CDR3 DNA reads TGCGCGACGGGGGAGTACAATGAGCAGTTCTTC. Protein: CATGEYNEQFF. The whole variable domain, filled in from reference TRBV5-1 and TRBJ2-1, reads KAGVTQTPRYLIKTRGQQVTLSCSPISGHRSVSWYQQTPGQGLQFLFEYFSETQRNKGNFPGRFSGRQFSNSRSEMNVSTLELGDSALYLCATGEYNEQFFGPGTRLTVL.